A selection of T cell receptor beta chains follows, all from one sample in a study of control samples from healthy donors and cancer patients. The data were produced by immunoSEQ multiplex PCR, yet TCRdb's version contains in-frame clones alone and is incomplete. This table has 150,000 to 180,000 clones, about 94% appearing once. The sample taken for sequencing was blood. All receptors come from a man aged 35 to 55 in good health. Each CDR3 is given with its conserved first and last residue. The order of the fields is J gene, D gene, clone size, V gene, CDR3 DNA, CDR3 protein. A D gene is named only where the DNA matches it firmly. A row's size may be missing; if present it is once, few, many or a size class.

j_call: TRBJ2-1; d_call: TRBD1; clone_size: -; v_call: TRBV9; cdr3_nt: TGTGCCAGCAGCGTAGGGACAGGGGGTGAGCAGTTCTTC; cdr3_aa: CASSVGTGGEQFF
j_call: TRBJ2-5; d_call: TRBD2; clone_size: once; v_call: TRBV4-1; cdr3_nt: TGCGCCAGCAGCCAAGGCCTAGCGGGGGGGTACCAAGAGACCCAGTACTTC; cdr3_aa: CASSQGLAGGYQETQYF
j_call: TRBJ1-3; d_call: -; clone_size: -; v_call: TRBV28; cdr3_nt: TGTGCCAGCAGTGAGCGACAGGCCCCGGTCGTATATTTT; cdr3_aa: CASSERQAPVVYF
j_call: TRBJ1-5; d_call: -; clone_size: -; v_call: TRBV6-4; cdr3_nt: TGTGCCAGCAGTGAAAGGGCGGGAGATCCGGGCCGTCAGCCCCAGCATTTT; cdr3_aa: CASSERAGDPGRQPQHF
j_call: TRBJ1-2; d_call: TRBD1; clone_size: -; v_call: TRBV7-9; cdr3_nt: TGTGCCAGCAGCTTAAGGGGACAGGGACTTAACTATGGCTACACCTTC; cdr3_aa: CASSLRGQGLNYGYTF
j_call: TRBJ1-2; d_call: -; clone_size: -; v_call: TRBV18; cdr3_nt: TGTGCCAGCTCACCACCGGGCGTGGATTTCTATGGCTACACCTTC; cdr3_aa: CASSPPGVDFYGYTF
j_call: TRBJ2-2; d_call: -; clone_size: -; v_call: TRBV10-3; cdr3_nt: TGTGCCATCAGTGACACAGGCGGTAGGAACACCGGGGAGCTGTTTTTT; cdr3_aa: CAISDTGGRNTGELFF
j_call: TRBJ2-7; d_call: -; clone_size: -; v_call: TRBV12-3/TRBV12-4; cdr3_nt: TGTGCCAGCAGTCCGACTGGCTGGGGAGAGCAGTACTTC; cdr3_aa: CASSPTGWGEQYF
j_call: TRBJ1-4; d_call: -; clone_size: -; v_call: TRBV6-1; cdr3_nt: TGTGCCAGCACCCGGGATTATAATGAAAAACTGTTTTTT; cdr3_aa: CASTRDYNEKLFF
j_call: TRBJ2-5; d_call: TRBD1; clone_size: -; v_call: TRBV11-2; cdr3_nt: TGTGCCAGCAGCCCCCACAGGGGGCGGCAAGAGACCCAGTACTTC; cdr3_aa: CASSPHRGRQETQYF
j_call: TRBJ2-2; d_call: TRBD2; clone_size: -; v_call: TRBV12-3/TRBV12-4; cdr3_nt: TGTACCAGCAGACCTAGCGGTGCCGGGGAGCTGTTTTTT; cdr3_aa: CTSRPSGAGELFF
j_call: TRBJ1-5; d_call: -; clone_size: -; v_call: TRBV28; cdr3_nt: TGTGCCAGCAATACCTTGGGGGGGCCCCAGCATTTT; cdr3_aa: CASNTLGGPQHF
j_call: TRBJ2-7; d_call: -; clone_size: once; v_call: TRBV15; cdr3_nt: TGTGCCACCAGCAAAGACTGGGGGGGCAAGCAGTACTTC; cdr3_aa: CATSKDWGGKQYF
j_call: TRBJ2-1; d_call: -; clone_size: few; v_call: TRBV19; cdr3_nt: TGTGCCAGTACCGACCCGACGTTCTCCTACAATGAGCAGTTCTTC; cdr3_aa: CASTDPTFSYNEQFF
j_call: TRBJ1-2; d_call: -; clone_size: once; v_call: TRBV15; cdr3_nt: TGTGCCACCAGCAGAGATCCGCCAGGAACCTATGGCTACACCTTC; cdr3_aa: CATSRDPPGTYGYTF
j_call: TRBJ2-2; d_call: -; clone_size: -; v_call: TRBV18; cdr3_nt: TGTGCCAGCTCACCTGGACAAGGGTCCACCGGGGAGCTGTTTTTT; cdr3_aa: CASSPGQGSTGELFF
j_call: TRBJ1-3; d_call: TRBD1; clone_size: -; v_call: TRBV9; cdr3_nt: TGTGCCAGCAGCGGTTCAGGAGGGGGCGAGGGAAACACCATATATTTT; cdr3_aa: CASSGSGGGEGNTIYF
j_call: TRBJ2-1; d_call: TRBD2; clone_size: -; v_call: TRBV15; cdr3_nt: TGTGCCACCAGCAGGTCCTTAGCGGGGGGACTCCTTAGCTCCTACAATGAGCAGTTCTTC; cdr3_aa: CATSRSLAGGLLSSYNEQFF